One sample yielded the 8 T cell receptor beta chains listed below, sequenced in a study of human T cells and chemical hapten exposure. TCRdb independently ran MiXCR on the RACE reads; one entry per CDR3 protein. The sample holds around 380,000 distinct CDR3 sequences, approximately 5% seen once. Regarding time point: pre-sensitization, week 0. Treatment noted: therapeutic diphenylcyclopropenone sensitization with weekly scalp DPC. The sample in question was whole blood, obtained in connection with sensitization to the hapten diphenylcyclopropenone (DPC). These receptors were collected from a woman aged 18-35 years with alopecia areata. Some clones in this sample may be carry-over from other donors' samples.

The CDR3 loop reads CASSEVLRGVYEQYF. DNA for the CDR3: TGTGCCAGCAGTGAAGTCCTTCGGGGGGTCTACGAGCAGTACTTC. V is TRBV6-1 and J is TRBJ2-7; the match to TRBD2 covers 7 bases. The CDR3 spans 15 residues. Germline V gene sequence: CDR1 MNHNS, CDR2 SASEGT. Germline trimming cut 1 base from V and 3 bases from J; bases unmatched to any gene: 6.

V and J are TRBV5-4 and TRBJ2-7, with 9 bases fitting TRBD1. The V gene end was trimmed by 1 base and the J gene end by 1 base; junction bases not matched to a gene: 3. Germline lookup yields CDR1 SGHNT and CDR2 YYREEE (reference sequence). This CDR3 spans 15 amino acids. The CDR3 spells CASSLSGTGSYEQYF. The CDR3 DNA reads TGTGCCAGCAGCTTGTCCGGGACAGGGTCCTACGAGCAGTACTTC.

The rearrangement uses TRBV12-3 or TRBV12-4 and TRBJ1-4; 10 bases fit TRBD1. The CDR3 consists of 16 residues. Trimming cost V 6 bases and J 8 bases; bases outside gene matches: 12. Here the CDR3 reads CASSWGDRGRTEKLFF. In nucleotides, the CDR3 is TGTGCCAGCAGCTGGGGGGACAGGGGACGAACGGAAAAACTGTTTTTT.

This clonotype was seen many times. The chain is built from TRBV28 and TRBJ2-7; D is ambiguous. This CDR3 region has 12 residues. Germline CDR1 reads MDHEN; CDR2 reads SYDVKM. Trimming took 7 bases from V and 3 from J, leaving 10 bases between them. The CDR3 DNA is TGTGCCAGCAAGTCGGACGGCTACGAGCAGTACTTC. Its protein product is CASKSDGYEQYF.

There are many counts of this clonotype. The rearrangement joins TRBV7-6 to TRBJ2-1; maybe TRBD2 (6 bases). The CDR3 spans 13 residues. Germline-derived CDR1 and CDR2 are SGHVS and FNYEAQ. The ends were cut back, 5 bases at V and 8 bases at J, with 13 bases in the middle. This CDR3 reads CASSDGTSYEQFF. In DNA, the CDR3 is TGTGCCAGCAGCGACGGGACTTCCTATGAGCAGTTCTTC. The full variable domain, completed using reference TRBV7-6 and TRBJ2-1, is GAGVSQSPRYKVTKRGQDVALRCDPISGHVSLYWYRQALGQGPEFLTYFNYEAQQDKSGLPNDRFSAERPEGSISTLTIQRTEQRDSAMYRCASSDGTSYEQFFGPGTRLTVL.

This clonotype was seen repeatedly, ten times or more. This sequence joins TRBV7-3 and TRBJ2-2; D is perhaps TRBD1 (6 bases). V lost 3 bases and J 6 bases, leaving 8 bases between the germline ends. This CDR3 contains 13 residues. CDR1 SGHTA and CDR2 FQGTGA come from the germline V gene. In DNA, the CDR3 is TGTGCCAGCAGCTTGGGGGCTGCCGGGGAGCTGTTTTTT. Amino acid sequence: CASSLGAAGELFF.

V is TRBV18 and J is TRBJ1-1, with 8 bases identical to TRBD1. The CDR3 totals 14 residues. The V gene end was trimmed by 3 bases and the J gene end by 4 bases; junction bases not matched to a gene: 4. Germline CDR1 and CDR2: KGHSH and LQKENI. CDR3: CASSPTGARTEAFF. DNA for the CDR3: TGTGCCAGCTCACCGACAGGGGCGCGCACTGAAGCTTTCTTT.

The V gene is TRBV19, the J gene TRBJ1-2, with 9 bases aligning to TRBD1. CDR1 and CDR2 from the germline V gene are LNHDA and SQIVND (reference sequence). V lost 8 bases and J lost 8; bases outside the gene matches: 12. The CDR3 is made up of 14 amino acids. The CDR3 spells CASVDPGQGEGYTF. The CDR3 nucleotides read TGTGCCAGTGTTGACCCGGGACAGGGAGAGGGCTACACCTTC.